The T cell receptor beta chain under discussion was sequenced for a study of blood T cells in healthy people across ages. At the level of the study: The capture of about one barcoded beta molecule per two T cells was achieved by template switching.

The second PCR ran roughly 6 to 11 cycles with a sample-barcoded 5' primer and J-beta primers. Carrying 12 random nucleotides, a template-switch adaptor labeled each individual cDNA molecule. Via MiXCR, TCRdb re-called the 5' RACE reads, giving one row per CDR3 protein. This sample yields hundreds of thousands of distinct CDR3 sequences, of which around half are seen a single time; roughly 24% belongs to the top ten. CDR3 size: 14 residues. Germline CDR1 reads MNHNY; CDR2 reads SVGAGI (reference sequence). This clonotype was picked up a small number of times. The chain combines TRBV6-6 with TRBJ2-5; 8 nucleotides match TRBD1. The J call may be in error: the DNA end matches TRBJ2-7 better. The sequence was collected from a man older than 75 in good health. The sample consisted of blood. In nucleotides, the CDR3 is TGTGCCAGCAGTGTCCTAGCAGGGGGCAACGAGCAGTACTTC. Translating gives CASSVLAGGNEQYF.